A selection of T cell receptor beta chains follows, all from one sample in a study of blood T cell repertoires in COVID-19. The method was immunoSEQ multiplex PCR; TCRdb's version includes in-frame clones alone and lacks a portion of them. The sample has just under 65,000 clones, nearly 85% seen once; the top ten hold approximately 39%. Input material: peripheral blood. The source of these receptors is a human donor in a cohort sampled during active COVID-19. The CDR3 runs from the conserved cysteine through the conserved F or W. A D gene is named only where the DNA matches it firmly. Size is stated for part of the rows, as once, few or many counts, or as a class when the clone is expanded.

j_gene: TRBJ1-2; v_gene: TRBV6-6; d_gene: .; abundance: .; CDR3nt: TGTGCCAGCAGTTACCCAGGGGACGGCTATGGCTACACCTTC; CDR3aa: CASSYPGDGYGYTF
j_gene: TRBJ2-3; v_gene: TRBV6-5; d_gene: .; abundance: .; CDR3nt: TGTGCCAGCAGTAACCCAGGGTTCACAGATACGCAGTATTTT; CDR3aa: CASSNPGFTDTQYF
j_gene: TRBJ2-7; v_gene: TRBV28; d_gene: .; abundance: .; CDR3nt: TGTGCCAGCAGCCAAGGGAGCTACGAGCAGTACTTC; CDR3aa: CASSQGSYEQYF
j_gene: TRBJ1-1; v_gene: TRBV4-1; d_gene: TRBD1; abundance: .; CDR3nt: TGCGCCAGCAGCCAAGTGGAGGCAGGGGGTAACCCAGCTTTCTTT; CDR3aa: CASSQVEAGGNPAFF
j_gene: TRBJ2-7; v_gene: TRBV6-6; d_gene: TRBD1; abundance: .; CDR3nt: TGTGCCAGCAGTCGATCGGGACAGGGAATCTACGAGCAGTACTTC; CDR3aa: CASSRSGQGIYEQYF
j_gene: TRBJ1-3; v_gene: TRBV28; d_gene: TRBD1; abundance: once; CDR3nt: TGTGCCAGCAGTCCGGGACAGGGGGTAGGAAACACCATATATTTT; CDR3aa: CASSPGQGVGNTIYF
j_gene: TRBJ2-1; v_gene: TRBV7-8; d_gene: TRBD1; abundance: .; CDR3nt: TGTGCCAGCAGCTTGCGTGGACAGGGGGCGCGGAATGAGCAGTTCTTC; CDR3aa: CASSLRGQGARNEQFF
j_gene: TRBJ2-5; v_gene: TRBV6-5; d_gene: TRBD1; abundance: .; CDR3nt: TGTGCCAGCAGTACCACAGGGGCCGAGACCCAGTACTTC; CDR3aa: CASSTTGAETQYF
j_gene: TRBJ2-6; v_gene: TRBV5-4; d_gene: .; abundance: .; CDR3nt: TGTGCCAGCAGCTTGGGGGGTAACCTTGCTGGGGCCAATGTCCTGACTTTC; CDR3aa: CASSLGGNLAGANVLTF
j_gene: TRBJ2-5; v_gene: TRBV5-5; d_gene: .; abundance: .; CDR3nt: TGTGCCAGCAGCCGGGGAGGGGGCCAAGAGACCCAGTACTTC; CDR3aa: CASSRGGGQETQYF
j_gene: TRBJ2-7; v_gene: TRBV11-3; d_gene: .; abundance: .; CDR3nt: TGTGCCAGCAGCTTAGCGCGCGGAGGAACCTACGAGCAGTACTTC; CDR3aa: CASSLARGGTYEQYF
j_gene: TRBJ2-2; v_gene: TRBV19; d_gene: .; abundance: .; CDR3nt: TGTGCCAGTAGTATTGACGCCCAGCGCACCGGGGAGCTGTTTTTT; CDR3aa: CASSIDAQRTGELFF
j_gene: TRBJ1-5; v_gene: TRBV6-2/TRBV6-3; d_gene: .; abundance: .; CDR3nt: TGTGCCAGCAGTTACTCCCCCCGGACGAGGGTCAATCAGCCCCAGCATTTT; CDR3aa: CASSYSPRTRVNQPQHF
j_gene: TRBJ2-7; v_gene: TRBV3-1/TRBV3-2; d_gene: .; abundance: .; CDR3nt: TGTGCCAGCAGCCAAGGAGGGGGTTACGAGCAGTACTTC; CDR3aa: CASSQGGGYEQYF
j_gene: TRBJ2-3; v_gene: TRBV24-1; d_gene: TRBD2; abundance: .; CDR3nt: TGTGCCGCTTCGGGGGGGCAAAGCACAGATACGCAGTATTTT; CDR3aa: CAASGGQSTDTQYF
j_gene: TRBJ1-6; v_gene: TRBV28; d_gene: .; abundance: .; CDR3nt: TGTGCCACCACCGCCCCAGGCTTGAATTCACCCCTCCACTTT; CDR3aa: CATTAPGLNSPLHF
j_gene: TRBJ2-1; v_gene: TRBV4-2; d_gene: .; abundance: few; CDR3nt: TGTGCCAGCAGCCAGGGCCTATCTCCGAGACCAGACAATGAGCAGTTCTTC; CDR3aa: CASSQGLSPRPDNEQFF
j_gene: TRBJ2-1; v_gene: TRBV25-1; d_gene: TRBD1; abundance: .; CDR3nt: TGTGCCAGCAGTCCGACAGGGGCGAATGAGCAGTTCTTC; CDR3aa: CASSPTGANEQFF
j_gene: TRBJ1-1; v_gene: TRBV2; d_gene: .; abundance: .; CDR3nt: TGTGCCAGCAGGGACGACCAGGGTAAAGCTTTCTTT; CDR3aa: CASRDDQGKAFF
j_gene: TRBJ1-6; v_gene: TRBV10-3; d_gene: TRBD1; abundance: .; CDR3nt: TGTGCCATCAGTTTGACAGGGGGGAATTCACCCCTCCACTTT; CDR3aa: CAISLTGGNSPLHF
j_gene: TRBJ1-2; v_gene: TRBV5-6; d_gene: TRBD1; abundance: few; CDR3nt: TGTGCCAGCAGCTCGAGGGACAGGTACTATGGCTACACCTTC; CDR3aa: CASSSRDRYYGYTF
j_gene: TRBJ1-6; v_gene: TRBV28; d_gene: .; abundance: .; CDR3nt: TGTGCCAGCATTCAACAGGGAAACGTAAATTCACCCCTCCACTTT; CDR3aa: CASIQQGNVNSPLHF
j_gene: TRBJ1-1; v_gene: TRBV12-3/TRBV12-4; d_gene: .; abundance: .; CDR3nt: TGTGCCAGCAAGGACAGCCTGAACACTGAAGCTTTCTTT; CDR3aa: CASKDSLNTEAFF
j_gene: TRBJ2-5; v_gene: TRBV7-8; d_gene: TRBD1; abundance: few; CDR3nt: TGTGCCAGCAGCCTGGGACAGGGACAAGAGACCCAGTACTTC; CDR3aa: CASSLGQGQETQYF
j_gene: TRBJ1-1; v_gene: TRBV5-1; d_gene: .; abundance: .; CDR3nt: TGCGCCAGCAGCGCGGGAGGTGTGTATTTTGAAGCTTTCTTT; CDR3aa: CASSAGGVYFEAFF
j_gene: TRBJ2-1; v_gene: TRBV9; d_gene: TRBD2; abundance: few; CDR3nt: TGTGCCAGCAGCCCGACTAGCGGGACTTTCAATGAGCAGTTCTTC; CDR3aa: CASSPTSGTFNEQFF
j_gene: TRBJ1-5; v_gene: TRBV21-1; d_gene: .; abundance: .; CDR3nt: TGTGCCAGCAGCAAAGCGGGACAGAGCAATCAGCCCCAGCATTTT; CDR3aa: CASSKAGQSNQPQHF
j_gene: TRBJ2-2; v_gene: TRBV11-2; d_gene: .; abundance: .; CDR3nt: TGTGCCAGCAGAATCAGCGGGGAGCTGTTTTTT; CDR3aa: CASRISGELFF